This T cell receptor beta chain originates from a study of CD8 T cells in ankylosing spondylitis (dated by TCRdb to about 2017). In terms of the full investigation: The study set out to find disease-linked TCR variants by profiling T cell receptor beta repertoires in ankylosing spondylitis patients and healthy donors. In total, the full study cohort was made up of 85 to 140 healthy donors and about two dozen ankylosing spondylitis patients. Peripheral blood was sampled, and synovial fluid was additionally collected from ankylosing spondylitis patients.

In the case of this clonotype: Its antigen remains unidentified. Base quality data are lacking; no much larger clone is found one base away.

Overall study outcomes, separate from this receptor: Some motif variants had previously been reported in the synovial fluid and blood of reactive arthritis patients, which suggests shared mechanisms of disease initiation. The disease-linked clones were reported as significantly enriched in matched synovial fluid samples from ankylosing spondylitis patients. The disease-linked clones had a CD8+ phenotype and were found at relatively low frequencies in peripheral blood. Blood from ankylosing spondylitis patients appeared to be characterized by a TCR beta motif made up of eight highly homologous amino acid variants.

Sequencing instrument: Illumina HiSeq 2500. Quantitative 5'-RACE with molecular barcodes was the method used to prepare the TCR beta libraries. Per the source publication's procedure: Disease-linked TCR variants were identified with a new computational method built on a probabilistic model of VDJ rearrangement. The public reads were run again by TCRdb, first through fastp at Q25 and then through MiXCR, and only productive beta chains were kept. Rows merge per CDR3 protein into single entries with the most common DNA and genes. The V and J calls follow TCRdb's processing rather than the paper's. The table for this sample lists roughly 190,000 distinct CDR3 sequences; 10% to 15% of them were counted only once. Together, the top ten hold approximately 15% of the sample. V is trimmed back by 6 bases and J by 4 bases, and the junction contains 9 bases that no gene match accounts for. From the germline V gene (reference sequence), CDR1 is MNHEY and CDR2 is SMNVEV. Including cysteine and phenylalanine, the CDR3 has 16 amino acids. Only CDR3 DNA remains: 48 bases, in frame from the first base.

The V and J genes are TRBV27 and TRBJ2-2; TRBD2 fits 9 bases in the junction. Input material: blood, either unsorted or a sorted T cell fraction (not recorded which). The sequence was collected from a male donor with ankylosing spondylitis or in good health (not recorded which). The base sequence is TGTGCCAGCAGGGGTCTGGCGGGGGGGCCCACCGGGGAGCTGTTTTTT. The encoded protein is CASRGLAGGPTGELFF.